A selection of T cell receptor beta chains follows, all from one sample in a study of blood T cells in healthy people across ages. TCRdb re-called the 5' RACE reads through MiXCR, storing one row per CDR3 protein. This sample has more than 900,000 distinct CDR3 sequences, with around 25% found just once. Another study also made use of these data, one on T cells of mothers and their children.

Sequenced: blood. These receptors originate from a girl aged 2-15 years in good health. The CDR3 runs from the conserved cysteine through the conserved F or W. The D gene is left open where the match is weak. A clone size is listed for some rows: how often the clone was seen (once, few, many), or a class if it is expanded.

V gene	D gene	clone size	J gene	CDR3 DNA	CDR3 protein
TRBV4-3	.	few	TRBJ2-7	TGCGCCAGCAGCCAAGGGATCCCAGGCGCGGCGGGTGGTTACGAGCAGTACTTC	CASSQGIPGAAGGYEQYF
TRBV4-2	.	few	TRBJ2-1	TGTGCCAGCAGCCAGGGGGCGTTCAATGAGCAGTTCTTC	CASSQGAFNEQFF
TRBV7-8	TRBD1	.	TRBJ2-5	TGTGCCAGCAGCTTCCCGCCGCGACAGGGATACCAAGAGACCCAGTACTTC	CASSFPPRQGYQETQYF
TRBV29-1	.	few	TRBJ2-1	TGCAGCGTTGAAGTCGAACAGGCCCTCAATGAGCAGTTCTTC	CSVEVEQALNEQFF
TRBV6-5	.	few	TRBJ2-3	TGTGCCAGCAGTTACACCGAATATAGTCCAGATACGCAGTATTTT	CASSYTEYSPDTQYF
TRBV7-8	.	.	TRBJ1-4	TGTGCCAGCAGCTCACCCAGCCCGCCAACTAATGAAAAACTGTTTTTT	CASSSPSPPTNEKLFF
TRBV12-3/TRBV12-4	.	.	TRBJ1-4	TGTGCCAGCACCCGAGAGTTAGGACCCAAAACAATGGATGAAAAACTGTTTTTT	CASTRELGPKTMDEKLFF
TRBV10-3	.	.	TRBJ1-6	TGTGCCATCAGTGAGTCCCAGGGTTATAATTCACCCCTCCACTTT	CAISESQGYNSPLHF
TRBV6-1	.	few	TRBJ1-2	TGTGCCAGCAGTGCCCAGGACAGTCTCTATGGCTACACCTTC	CASSAQDSLYGYTF
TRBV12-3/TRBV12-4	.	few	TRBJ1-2	TGTGCCAGCAGTAGGGACAACAACTATGGCTACACCTTC	CASSRDNNYGYTF
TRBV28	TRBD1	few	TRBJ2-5	TGTGCCAGCTCCGGGACAGGGAACGGGAAGACCCAGTACTTC	CASSGTGNGKTQYF
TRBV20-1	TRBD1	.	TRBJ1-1	TGCAGTGCTAGCCGACTGCGGGCAGGGGGAATGGGCACTGAAGCTTTCTTT	CSASRLRAGGMGTEAFF
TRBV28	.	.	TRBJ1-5	TGTGCCAGCACCACAGGCGGGTTTCAGCCCCAGCAGTTT	CASTTGGFQPQQF
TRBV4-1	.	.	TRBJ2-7	TGCGCCAGCAGCCTCGACAGGTCGGGGTACTACGAGCAGTACTTC	CASSLDRSGYYEQYF
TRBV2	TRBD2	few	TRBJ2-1	TGTGCCAGCAGCCTCGGGACTAGCGGGGGGGCATGGGAGCAGTTCTTC	CASSLGTSGGAWEQFF
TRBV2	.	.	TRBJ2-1	TGTGCCAGCATCGGGACGAATGAGCAGTTCTTC	CASIGTNEQFF
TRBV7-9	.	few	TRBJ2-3	TGTGCCAGCAGCTTAGTTAAAGGGGCGATCACAGATACGCAGTATTTT	CASSLVKGAITDTQYF
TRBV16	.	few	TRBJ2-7	TGTGCCAGCAGCCATCTCCCGGGCAGGGAAGGCTCCTACGAGCAGTACTTC	CASSHLPGREGSYEQYF
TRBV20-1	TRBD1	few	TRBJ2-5	TGCAGTGCTAGATGGACAGGGGGGGAGACCCAGTACTTC	CSARWTGGETQYF
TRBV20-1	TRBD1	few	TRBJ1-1	TGCAGTGCTAGGGACAGGGCGAACACTGAAGCTTTCTTT	CSARDRANTEAFF
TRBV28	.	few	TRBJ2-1	TGTGCCAGCAGCCACGTAGGGGAGCAGTTCTTC	CASSHVGEQFF
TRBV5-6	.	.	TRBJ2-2	TGTGCCAGCAGCTTCGGGACGGATTACACCGGGGAGCTGTTTTTT	CASSFGTDYTGELFF
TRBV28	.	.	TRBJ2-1	TGTGCCAGCAGTTCGAACCAGGGTGGGCAGTTCTTC	CASSSNQGGQFF
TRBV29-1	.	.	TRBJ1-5	TGCAGCGTTGGAGAGAGATCCAGCAATCAGCCCCAGCATTTT	CSVGERSSNQPQHF